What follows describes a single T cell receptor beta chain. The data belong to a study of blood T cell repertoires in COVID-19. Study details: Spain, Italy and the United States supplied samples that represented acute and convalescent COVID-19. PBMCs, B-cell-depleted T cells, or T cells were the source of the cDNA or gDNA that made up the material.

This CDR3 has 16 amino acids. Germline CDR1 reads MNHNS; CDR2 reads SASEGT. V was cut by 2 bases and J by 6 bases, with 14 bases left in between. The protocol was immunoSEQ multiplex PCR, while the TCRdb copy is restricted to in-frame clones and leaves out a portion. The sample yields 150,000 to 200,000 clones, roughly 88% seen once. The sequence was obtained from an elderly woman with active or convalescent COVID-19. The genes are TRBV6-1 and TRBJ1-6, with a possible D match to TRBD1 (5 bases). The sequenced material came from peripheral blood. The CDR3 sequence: CASSELGAGGNSPLHF. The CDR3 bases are TGTGCCAGCAGTGAATTGGGTGCCGGGGGTAATTCACCCCTCCACTTT.